This T cell receptor (beta chain) emerged from a study of PD-L1 blockade in urothelial cancer (dated by TCRdb to 2016 to 2017). In terms of the full investigation: Every patient began therapy in the mid-2010s and was given atezolizumab 1,200 mg intravenously every 3 weeks. The study, an exploratory multi-omic analysis, examined somatic, immune and clinical correlates of response to PD-L1 blockade with atezolizumab in urothelial cancer. Just over 28 patients had pretreatment blood TCR-seq, 24 had at least one posttreatment blood collection, and 24 had tumor TCR-seq. TCR sequencing covered pretreatment tumor samples and matched, serially collected peripheral blood taken before and after atezolizumab treatment. About 85% of the 29 patients were identified as males with urothelial cancer of bladder origin, and a prior smoking history was reported by 18 of 29 patients. Blood samples were analyzed at two time points: 3 weeks after treatment start (second dose) and 6 weeks after treatment start. Blood samples gave median yields of about 140,000 T cells and over 80,000 unique TCRs, along with a median clonality of approximately 0.084. An ECOG performance status of 0 or 1 was recorded for the patients, and 0 to 3 prior chemotherapy regimens had been received by the patients. In the same patients, pretreatment tumors underwent whole exome sequencing and RNA sequencing in addition to TCR sequencing. Durable clinical benefit was achieved by nine patients but not by the remaining 20. Durable clinical benefit meant progression-free survival longer than 6 months, and TCR features were also tested against progression-free and overall survival.

A total of 25 to 30 patients with locally advanced or metastatic urothelial carcinoma, treated at Memorial Sloan Kettering on a trial protocol, made up the cohort. Peripheral blood mononuclear cells were collected pretreatment and during treatment, at between 1 and 8 total time points per patient. The Qiagen DNeasy Blood extraction kit was used to purify genomic DNA from total PBMCs and tumor samples. Collected pretreatment and during treatment, PBMCs were isolated and stored as previously described. Measured from the cysteine to the phenylalanine, the CDR3 is 12 residues long. Of the read, only the CDR3 DNA is kept; its 36 bases are in frame from base 1. V lost 7 bases and J lost 3 bases, and the count of bases not matched to a germline gene is 6. The germline V gene (reference sequence) gives CDR1 as GTSNPN and CDR2 as SVGIG. Synthetic TCR analog templates were spiked into each PCR so that absolute template abundance could be estimated from read counts. The immunoSEQ assay used bias-controlled V and J gene primers to amplify TCRbeta CDR3 regions from genomic DNA. Rearranged TCRbeta segments were sequenced at approximately 20X coverage. In the authors' own workflow: Clustering was used to correct sequencing errors, and CDR3s were annotated against IMGT so that V, D and J genes could be assigned. Only productive TCRbeta rearrangements were used in downstream analyses, excluding out-of-frame or stop-codon sequences. To compute clonality, Shannon entropy was normalized by the log of the number of unique productive sequences and then subtracted from one. Fisher's exact test with Benjamini-Hochberg correction, at a threshold of adjusted p below 0.01, was used to find clones that differed between time points or between blood and tumor. Held by TCRdb, this immuneACCESS table contains in-frame sequences only and omits some clones. Under half of the omission traces to an unresolved V gene where checked; the cause of the rest is unknown. That table furnishes V, J and clone size, whereas the DNA furnished D and trimming. This sample gives tens of thousands of clones in total; 87% of them show up just once. The ten top clones hold roughly 3.5% of the sample.

What the research found in general, with its limitations: Patients with durable benefit showed greater expansion of tumor-associated TCR clones in peripheral blood 3 weeks after starting treatment (n of about 20, p = 0.022). Small sample size (n ≈ 29) and many exploratory analyses mean the results are intended to be hypothesis-generating. A pretreatment peripheral blood TCR clonality below the median was linked to improved progression-free and overall survival.

Comment on this clone: Its antigen remains undetermined. No base quality information exists; no much larger clone differs at one position.

Sequenced here: PBMCs, sampled around atezolizumab (anti-PD-L1) treatment. Recombination linked TRBV30 to TRBJ2-7; TRBD2 aligns with 7 central bases. This sequence was found in a man aged 45-65 years with urothelial cancer. The DNA reads as follows: TGTGCCTTAGGCGGGGGTAGCTACGAGCAGTACTTC. The translation is CALGGGSYEQYF.